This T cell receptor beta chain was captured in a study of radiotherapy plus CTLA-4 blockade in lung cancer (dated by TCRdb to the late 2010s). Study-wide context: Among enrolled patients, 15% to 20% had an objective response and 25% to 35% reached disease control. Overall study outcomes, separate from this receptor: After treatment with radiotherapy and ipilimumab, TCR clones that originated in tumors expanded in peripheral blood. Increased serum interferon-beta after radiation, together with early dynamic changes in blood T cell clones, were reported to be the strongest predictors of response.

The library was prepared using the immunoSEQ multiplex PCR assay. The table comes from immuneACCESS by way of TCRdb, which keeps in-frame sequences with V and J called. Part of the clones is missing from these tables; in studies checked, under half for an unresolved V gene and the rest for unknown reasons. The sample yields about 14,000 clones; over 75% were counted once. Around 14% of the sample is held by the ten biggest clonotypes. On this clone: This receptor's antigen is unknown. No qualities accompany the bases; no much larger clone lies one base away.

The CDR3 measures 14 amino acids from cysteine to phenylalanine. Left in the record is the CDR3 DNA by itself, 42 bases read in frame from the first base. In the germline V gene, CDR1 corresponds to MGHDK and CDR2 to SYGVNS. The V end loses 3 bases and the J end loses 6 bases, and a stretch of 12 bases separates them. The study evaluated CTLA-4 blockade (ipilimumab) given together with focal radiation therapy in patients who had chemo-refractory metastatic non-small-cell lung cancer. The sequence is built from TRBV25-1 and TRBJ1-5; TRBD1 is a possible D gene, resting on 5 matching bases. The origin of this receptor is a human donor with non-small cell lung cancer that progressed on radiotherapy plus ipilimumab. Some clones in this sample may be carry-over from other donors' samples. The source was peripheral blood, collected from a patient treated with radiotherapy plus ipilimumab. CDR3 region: CASSEWGGSQPQHF. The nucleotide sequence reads TGTGCCAGCAGTGAGTGGGGGGGTAGTCAGCCCCAGCATTTT.